This entry lists 23 T cell receptor beta chains sequenced from one sample in a study of molecular identifiers for immune sequencing clone quantification. MiXCR, run by TCRdb on the PCR reads, gives a single entry per CDR3 protein. The sample includes over 600,000 distinct CDR3 sequences, less than 20% seen only once; the top ten take approximately 0.9%. Material: naive CD8+ T cells from blood, with Jurkat cell RNA spiked in. Noted subset: FACS-sorted CD8+CD4-CCR7+CD45RA+ naive T cells. These TCRs come from a human donor in good health. Some libraries in this study had Jurkat cell RNA spiked in.

At least ten counts were recorded for this clonotype. The chain is built from TRBV5-1 and TRBJ1-1; maybe TRBD1 (5 bases). Per germline, CDR1 SGHRS and CDR2 YFSETQ. The CDR3 contains 12 residues. V lost 8 bases, J lost 3 bases, and 11 bases lay in between. As DNA, the CDR3 is TGCGCCAGTTCAACGACAGACACTGAAGCTTTCTTT. This translates into CASSTTDTEAFF.

This clonotype was counted at least ten times. The gene calls are TRBV20-1 and TRBJ2-7, with D possibly TRBD1 on 6 matching bases. Looked up from germline, CDR1 is DFQATT and CDR2 is SNEGSKA (reference sequence). The CDR3 sequence is 14 residues long. V gave up 5 bases and J gave up 1 base, with 15 bases separating them. The DNA for the CDR3 is TGCAGTGCTCGATCCCCCGGGACATCCTACGAGCAGTACTTC. Protein: CSARSPGTSYEQYF.

This clonotype was counted many times. The CDR3: CASSHDAGSDEQFF. The CDR3 coding sequence is TGCGCCAGCAGCCACGATGCGGGGAGCGATGAGCAGTTCTTC. The genes are TRBV4-1 and TRBJ2-1; D might be TRBD2 (6 bases). CDR1 and CDR2 from the germline V gene are MGHRA and YSYEKL. V lost 3 bases to trimming and J lost 8 bases, with 14 bases between them. This CDR3 is 14 amino acids long.

This clonotype has ten or more counts. The chain joins TRBV28 to TRBJ2-7; 9 bases fit TRBD1. The V and J ends lost 6 bases and 0 bases, in that order; junction bases with no gene match: 3. The CDR3 runs to 14 residues. Germline CDR1 reads MDHEN; CDR2 reads SYDVKM. CDR3 nucleotides: TGTGCCAGCAGCCGGACAGGGGCCTCCTACGAGCAGTACTTC. Amino acid sequence: CASSRTGASYEQYF.

In this sample, this clonotype turned up many times. The rearrangement links TRBV27 to TRBJ2-7; D unclear. V lost 6 bases and J lost 0, with 9 bases in between. The CDR3 contains 13 residues. From germline, CDR1 is MNHEY and CDR2 SMNVEV (reference sequence). CDR3 coding DNA: TGTGCCAGCAGACTGCAGAGCTCCTACGAGCAGTACTTC. It yields the protein CASRLQSSYEQYF.

This clonotype has at least ten counts. The CDR3 DNA reads as TGCGCCAGCAGCTTGGGACGGGAGGGCCAAGAGACCCAGTACTTC. It encodes CASSLGREGQETQYF. The V and J genes are TRBV5-1 and TRBJ2-5; 8 nucleotides align to TRBD2. CDR3 length equals 15 residues. The germline CDR1 and CDR2 sequences are SGHRS and YFSETQ. Germline trimming cut 0 bases from V and 1 base from J; bases unmatched to any gene: 2.

Ten or more counts support this clonotype. The chain carries TRBV7-2 and TRBJ2-7, with TRBD1 identical over 9 bases. V shed 1 base and J 6 bases; nucleotides not matched to a gene: 1. Germline V lookup: CDR1 SGHTA, CDR2 FQGNSA. The CDR3 length is 13 residues. The DNA for the CDR3 is TGTGCCAGCAGCTTAGAGACAGGGGGCGAGCAGTACTTC. This sequence encodes CASSLETGGEQYF.

This clonotype was counted at least ten times. J is TRBJ2-3 and V is TRBV4-1; TRBD1 is a possible D gene (5 bases). Germline V gene sequence: CDR1 MGHRA, CDR2 YSYEKL. The CDR3 totals 15 residues. V dropped 4 bases and J dropped 5 bases, with 16 bases sitting between them. CDR3 loop: CASSLSRGLGDTQYF. CDR3 nucleotide sequence: TGCGCCAGCAGCCTCTCTAGGGGTTTGGGAGATACGCAGTATTTT.

As for this clonotype: This may be a read error: a much more frequent sequence differs by one nucleotide. The DNA of the CDR3 is TGCAGTGCCGCTATCGGGAGGGAGGACGAGCAGTACTTC. Translated, it gives CSAAIGREDEQYF. J is TRBJ2-7 and V is TRBV20-1; TRBD2 matches at 8 bases. Germline values: CDR1 DFQATT, CDR2 SNEGSKA (reference sequence). V shed 6 bases, J shed 5 bases, and the junction held 9 bases outside the gene matches. This CDR3 has 13 amino acids.

The rearrangement uses TRBV2 and TRBJ1-2; no definite D call. V lost 4 bases and J lost 4, with 13 bases in between. The CDR3 length is 14 residues. Germline-derived CDR1 and CDR2 are SNHLY and FYNNEI. CDR3 DNA: TGTGCCAGCAGTGGGGTCAGAAGAGCCTATGGCTACACCTTC. The encoded protein is CASSGVRRAYGYTF.

In this sample, this clonotype turned up a few times. The chain couples TRBV25-1 to TRBJ2-2; 9 bases fit TRBD1. The CDR3 totals 16 residues. Looked up from germline, CDR1 is MGHDK and CDR2 is SYGVNS. V gave up 3 bases and J gave up 4 bases; unmatched junction bases: 6. The CDR3 region is CASSDLGQGFTGELFF. The CDR3 DNA sequence: TGTGCCAGCAGTGATTTGGGACAGGGATTCACCGGGGAGCTGTTTTTT. Supplemented by reference TRBV25-1 and TRBJ2-2, the full variable domain reads EADIYQTPRYLVIGTGKKITLECSQTMGHDKMYWYQQDPGMELHLIHYSYGVNSTEKGDLSSESTVSRIRTEHFPLTLESARPSHTSQYLCASSDLGQGFTGELFFGEGSRLTVL.

This sequence joins TRBV11-2 and TRBJ2-1; TRBD1 is a possible D gene (5 bases). CDR3 size: 15 residues. The V end was cut by 4 bases, the J end by 0 bases, with 10 bases between. Looked up from germline, CDR1 is SGHAT and CDR2 is FQNNGV. CDR3 nucleotide sequence: TGTGCCAGCAGCTGGGGCTTAAGCTCCTACAATGAGCAGTTCTTC. Its protein product is CASSWGLSSYNEQFF. Full variable domain (rest looked up from reference TRBV11-2 and TRBJ2-1): EAGVAQSPRYKIIEKRQSVAFWCNPISGHATLYWYQQILGQGPKLLIQFQNNGVVDDSQLPKDRFSAERLKGVDSTLKIQPAKLEDSAVYLCASSWGLSSYNEQFFGPGTRLTVL.

In this sample, this clonotype turned up many times. The chain has TRBV6-1 and TRBJ2-1; D not resolved. Germline CDR1 MNHNS, CDR2 SASEGT. The CDR3 length is 15 residues. V dropped 6 bases and J dropped 3 bases, with 15 bases sitting between them. The CDR3 bases are TGTGCCAGCAGGGGTTTGCCCGTGGACTACAATGAGCAGTTCTTC. It is translated as CASRGLPVDYNEQFF.

This clonotype was observed many times. The chain combines TRBV7-9 with TRBJ2-2; no clear D. The CDR3 contains 14 residues. CDR1 is SEHNR and CDR2 is FQNEAQ in the germline V gene (reference sequence). V lost 5 bases and J lost 6, with 13 bases in between. As DNA, the CDR3 is TGTGCCAGCAGCGCGGATGGGTCCCCCGGGGAGCTGTTTTTT. Its translation is CASSADGSPGELFF.

The rearrangement uses TRBV7-9 and TRBJ1-3; D might be TRBD1 (5 bases). V was shortened by 7 bases and J by 9 bases, with 28 bases between the two germline ends. This CDR3 is 17 amino acids long. Germline V gene lookup returns CDR1 SEHNR and CDR2 FQNEAQ (reference sequence). The CDR3 region has the DNA TGTGCCAGCACCTCAGGGATGGAAGCCCCTCGAGTGGGCACCATATATTTT. This codes for CASTSGMEAPRVGTIYF.

This clonotype came up a few times. The J gene is TRBJ2-1, the V gene TRBV6-2 or TRBV6-3; 9 bases agree with TRBD2. Germline V gene lookup returns CDR1 MNHEY and CDR2 SVGEGT. The V segment lost 11 bases and the J segment 4 bases; nucleotides outside the gene matches: 6. The CDR3 covers 13 residues. The CDR3 loop reads CAAALAGYNEQFF. CDR3 nucleotides: TGTGCCGCGGCCCTAGCGGGATACAATGAGCAGTTCTTC.

With regard to this clonotype: This may be a read error: a much more frequent sequence differs by one nucleotide. The V gene is TRBV28, the J gene TRBJ2-3; tentatively, D is TRBD2 (5 bases). Looked up from germline, CDR1 is MDHEN and CDR2 is SYDVKM. The CDR3 runs 15 residues. CDR3 in amino acids: CASSFRGSTADTRYF. Here the CDR3 DNA reads TGTGCCAGCAGTTTTAGAGGGAGTACTGCAGATACGCGGTATTTT.

This clonotype has more than one count but fewer than ten. This sequence joins TRBV20-1 and TRBJ1-2, with unresolved D. Germline assignment: CDR1 DFQATT and CDR2 SNEGSKA (reference sequence). Trimming took 0 bases from V and 0 from J, leaving 11 bases between them. The CDR3 is made up of 15 amino acids. The DNA of the CDR3 is TGCAGTGCTAGAGATCGACGGGGAACTAACTATGGCTACACCTTC. Protein: CSARDRRGTNYGYTF.

The chain is built from TRBV30 and TRBJ1-3; D remains unclear. Trimming stripped 5 bases from V and 1 base from J, with 6 bases between. There are 12 residues in the CDR3. Germline V gives CDR1 GTSNPN, CDR2 SVGIG (reference sequence). This CDR3 reads CAWDGSGNTIYF. CDR3 DNA sequence: TGTGCCTGGGACGGATCTGGAAACACCATATATTTT.

At least ten counts were recorded for this clonotype. Here the CDR3 reads CAWSAGGQGEQFF. In DNA, the CDR3 is TGTGCCTGGAGTGCGGGGGGGCAAGGTGAGCAGTTCTTC. The chain recombines TRBV30 with TRBJ2-1; TRBD2 matches 8 bases. The CDR3 covers 13 residues. The ends lost 1 base at V and 9 bases at J; junction bases unmatched: 5. Germline loops: CDR1 GTSNPN, CDR2 SVGIG (reference sequence).

This clonotype was recorded many times. The rearrangement joins TRBV24-1 to TRBJ2-1; possible D gene TRBD2, 5 bases. The germline CDR1 and CDR2 sequences are KGHDR and SFDVKD. V lost 2 bases to trimming and J lost 0 bases, with 13 bases between them. The CDR3 has 17 amino acids. The CDR3: CATSDSLGRSSYNEQFF. The DNA for the CDR3 is TGTGCCACCAGTGATTCACTAGGAAGGAGCTCCTACAATGAGCAGTTCTTC.

This clonotype was seen many times. The CDR3 spells CASRGRGHHEQYF. For the CDR3, the DNA is TGTGCCAGCCGAGGGAGGGGGCACCACGAGCAGTACTTC. The chain combines TRBV27 with TRBJ2-7; D possibly matches TRBD1 or TRBD2 (7 bases each). This CDR3 comprises 13 residues. The V end was cut by 8 bases, the J end by 5 bases, with 16 bases between. The V gene's germline CDR1 is MNHEY and CDR2 SMNVEV (reference sequence).

V is TRBV12-3 or TRBV12-4 and J is TRBJ2-7; TRBD2 agrees at 7 bases. The CDR3 spans 14 residues. Trimming removed 3 bases from V and 2 bases from J; junction bases left unmatched: 4. CDR3 residues: CASSLGLWAYEQYF. In DNA, the CDR3 is TGTGCCAGCAGTTTGGGACTATGGGCCTACGAGCAGTACTTC.